This TCR beta chain was profiled in a study of early T cells in non-severe SARS-CoV-2 infection. The sample holds a few counts of this clonotype. The V and J ends lost 1 base and 6 bases respectively, with 12 bases between them. This CDR3 is 14 amino acids long. Germline V gene lookup returns CDR1 PRHDT and CDR2 FYEKMQ (reference sequence). Molecules of cDNA were individually given unique molecular identifiers that were attached to them. TCRdb re-analysed the 5' RACE reads in MiXCR, keeping a single row per CDR3 protein. The sample consists of around 50,000 distinct CDR3 sequences, around an eighth of them appearing once.

The receptor's source is an adult who was a healthcare worker with PCR-confirmed SARS-CoV-2 infection or an uninfected control (not recorded which). The sample was whole blood. The chain joins TRBV13 to TRBJ1-2; the D gene is possibly TRBD1 (6 bases). CDR3 protein: CASSLVVRGNGYTF. DNA of the CDR3: TGTGCCAGCAGCTTAGTGGTCAGGGGAAATGGCTACACCTTC. The full variable domain, in which reference TRBV13 and TRBJ1-2 provide the parts outside the CDR3, is AAGVIQSPRHLIKEKRETATLKCYPIPRHDTVYWYQQGPGQDPQFLISFYEKMQSDKGSIPDRFSAQQFSDYHSELNMSSLELGDSALYFCASSLVVRGNGYTFGSGTRLTVV.